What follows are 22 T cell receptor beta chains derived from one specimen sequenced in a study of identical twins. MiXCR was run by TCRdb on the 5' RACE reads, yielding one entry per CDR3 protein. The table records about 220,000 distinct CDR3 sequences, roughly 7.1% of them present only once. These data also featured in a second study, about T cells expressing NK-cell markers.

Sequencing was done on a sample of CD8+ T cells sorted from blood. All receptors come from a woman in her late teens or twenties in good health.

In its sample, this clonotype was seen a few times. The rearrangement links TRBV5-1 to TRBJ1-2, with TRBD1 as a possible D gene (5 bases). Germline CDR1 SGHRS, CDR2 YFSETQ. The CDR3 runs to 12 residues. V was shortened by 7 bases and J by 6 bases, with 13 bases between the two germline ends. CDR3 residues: CASQGDWDGYTF. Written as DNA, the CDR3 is TGCGCCAGCCAAGGGGACTGGGATGGCTACACCTTC.

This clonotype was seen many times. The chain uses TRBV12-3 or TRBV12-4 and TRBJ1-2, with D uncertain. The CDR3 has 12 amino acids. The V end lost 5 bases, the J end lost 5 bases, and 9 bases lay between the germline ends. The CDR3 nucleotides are TGTGCCAGCAGTCATGATCCGTATGGCTACACCTTC. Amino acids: CASSHDPYGYTF.

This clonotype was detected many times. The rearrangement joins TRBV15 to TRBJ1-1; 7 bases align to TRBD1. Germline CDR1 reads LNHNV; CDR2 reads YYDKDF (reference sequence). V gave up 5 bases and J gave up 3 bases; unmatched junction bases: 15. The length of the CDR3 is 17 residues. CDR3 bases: TGTGCCACCAGCGGATCGGCGACACAGGGGAAGGACACTGAAGCTTTCTTT. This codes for CATSGSATQGKDTEAFF.

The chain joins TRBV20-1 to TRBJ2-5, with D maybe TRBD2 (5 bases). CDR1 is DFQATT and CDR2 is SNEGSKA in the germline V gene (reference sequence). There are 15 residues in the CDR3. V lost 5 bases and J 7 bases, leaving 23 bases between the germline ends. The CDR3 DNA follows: TGCAGTGCTCCTTCTGAGACTGGAGGTGAATGGACCCAGTACTTC. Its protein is CSAPSETGGEWTQYF.

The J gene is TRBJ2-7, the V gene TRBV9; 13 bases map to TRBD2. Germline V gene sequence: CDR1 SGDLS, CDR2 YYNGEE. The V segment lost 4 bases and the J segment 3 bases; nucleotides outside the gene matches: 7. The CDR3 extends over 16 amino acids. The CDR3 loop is CASSPGTSGAFYEQYF. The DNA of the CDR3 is TGTGCCAGCAGCCCAGGGACTAGCGGGGCTTTCTACGAGCAGTACTTC.

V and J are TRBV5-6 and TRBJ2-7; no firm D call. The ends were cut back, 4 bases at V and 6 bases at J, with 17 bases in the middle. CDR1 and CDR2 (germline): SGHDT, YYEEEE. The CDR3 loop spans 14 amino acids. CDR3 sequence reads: CASSPTRNHLEQYF. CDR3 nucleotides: TGTGCCAGCAGCCCTACCCGTAACCATCTCGAGCAGTACTTC.

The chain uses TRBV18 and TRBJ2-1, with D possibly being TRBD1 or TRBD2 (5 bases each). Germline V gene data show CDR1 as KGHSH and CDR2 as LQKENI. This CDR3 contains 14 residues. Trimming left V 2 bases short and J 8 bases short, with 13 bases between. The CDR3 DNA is TGTGCCAGCTCACCAGATTCGGGGCTGGATGAGCAGTTCTTC. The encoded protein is CASSPDSGLDEQFF.

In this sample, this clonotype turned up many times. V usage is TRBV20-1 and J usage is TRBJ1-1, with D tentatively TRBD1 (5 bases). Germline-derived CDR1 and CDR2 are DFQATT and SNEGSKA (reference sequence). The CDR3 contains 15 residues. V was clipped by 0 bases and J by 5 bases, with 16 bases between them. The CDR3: CSARDGAIRGTEAFF. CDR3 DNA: TGCAGTGCTAGAGATGGGGCGATAAGGGGTACTGAAGCTTTCTTT.

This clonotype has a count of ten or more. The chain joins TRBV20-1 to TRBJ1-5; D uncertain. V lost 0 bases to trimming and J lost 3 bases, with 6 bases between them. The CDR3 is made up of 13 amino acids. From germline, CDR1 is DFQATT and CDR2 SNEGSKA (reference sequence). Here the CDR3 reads CSARDGVNQPQHF. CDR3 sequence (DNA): TGCAGTGCTAGAGATGGGGTCAATCAGCCCCAGCATTTT.

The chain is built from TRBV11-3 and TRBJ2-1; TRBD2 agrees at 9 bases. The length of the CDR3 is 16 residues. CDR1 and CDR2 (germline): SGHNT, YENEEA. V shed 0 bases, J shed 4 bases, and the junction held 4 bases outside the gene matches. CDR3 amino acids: CASSLDWTSEYNEQFF. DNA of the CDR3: TGTGCCAGCAGCTTAGACTGGACTAGCGAATACAATGAGCAGTTCTTC.

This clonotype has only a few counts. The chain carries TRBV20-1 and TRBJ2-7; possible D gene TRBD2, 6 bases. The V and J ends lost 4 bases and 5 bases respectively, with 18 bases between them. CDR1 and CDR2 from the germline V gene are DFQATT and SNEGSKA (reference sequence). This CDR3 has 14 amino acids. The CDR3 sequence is CSAIKTGTSDEQYF. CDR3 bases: TGCAGTGCTATCAAAACCGGGACTTCGGACGAGCAGTACTTC.

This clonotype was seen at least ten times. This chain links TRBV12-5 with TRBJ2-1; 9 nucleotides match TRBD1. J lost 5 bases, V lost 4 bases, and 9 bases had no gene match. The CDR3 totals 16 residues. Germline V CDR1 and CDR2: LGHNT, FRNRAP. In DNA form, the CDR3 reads TGTGCTAGTGGTTGGATTTACAGGGGGCGAGACAATGAGCAGTTCTTC. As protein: CASGWIYRGRDNEQFF.

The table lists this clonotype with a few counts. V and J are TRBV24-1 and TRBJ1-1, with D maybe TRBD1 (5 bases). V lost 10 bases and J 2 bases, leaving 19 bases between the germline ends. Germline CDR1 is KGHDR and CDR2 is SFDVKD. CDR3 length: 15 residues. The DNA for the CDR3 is TGTGCCACGAAGGGGTCGGTTCCGGGAAACACTGAAGCTTTCTTT. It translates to CATKGSVPGNTEAFF.

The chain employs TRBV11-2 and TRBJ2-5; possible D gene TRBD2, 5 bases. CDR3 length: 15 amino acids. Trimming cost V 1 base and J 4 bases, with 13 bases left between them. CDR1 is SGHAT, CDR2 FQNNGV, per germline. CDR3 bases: TGTGCCAGCAGCTTAGTCGCTAGCTCGGGAGAGACCCAGTACTTC. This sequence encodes CASSLVASSGETQYF.

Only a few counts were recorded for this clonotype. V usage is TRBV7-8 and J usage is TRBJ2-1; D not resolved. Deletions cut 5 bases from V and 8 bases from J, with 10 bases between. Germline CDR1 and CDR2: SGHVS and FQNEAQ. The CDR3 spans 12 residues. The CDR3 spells CASSILGDEQFF. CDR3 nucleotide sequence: TGTGCCAGCAGCATCCTAGGCGATGAGCAGTTCTTC.

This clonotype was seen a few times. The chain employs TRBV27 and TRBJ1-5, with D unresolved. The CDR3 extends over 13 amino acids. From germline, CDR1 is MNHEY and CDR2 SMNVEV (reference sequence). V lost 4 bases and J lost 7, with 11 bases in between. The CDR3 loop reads CASSSFRGQPQHF. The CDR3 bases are TGTGCCAGCAGTTCCTTTCGCGGACAGCCCCAGCATTTT.

CDR3 region: CSVEASNEQFF. CDR3 DNA: TGCAGCGTTGAAGCCTCGAATGAGCAGTTCTTC. The J gene is TRBJ2-1, the V gene TRBV29-1, with no clear D. V lost 1 base and J 7 bases, leaving 5 bases between the germline ends. CDR1 and CDR2 from the germline V gene are SQVTM and ANQGSEA. CDR3 length equals 11 residues.

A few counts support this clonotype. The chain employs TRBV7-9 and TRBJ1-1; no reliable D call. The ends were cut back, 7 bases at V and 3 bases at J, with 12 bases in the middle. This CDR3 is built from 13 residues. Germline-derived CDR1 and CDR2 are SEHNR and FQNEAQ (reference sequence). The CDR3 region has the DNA TGTGCCAGCAAAGGGTTTCAGGACACTGAAGCTTTCTTT. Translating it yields CASKGFQDTEAFF.

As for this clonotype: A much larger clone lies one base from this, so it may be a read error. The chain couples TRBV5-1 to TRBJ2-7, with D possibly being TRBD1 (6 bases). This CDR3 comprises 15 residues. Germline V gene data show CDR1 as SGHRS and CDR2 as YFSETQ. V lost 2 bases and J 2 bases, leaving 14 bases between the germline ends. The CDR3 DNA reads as TGCGCCAGCAGCTTTAGAGGGGGAACGGCCTACGAGCAGTACTTC. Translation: CASSFRGGTAYEQYF.

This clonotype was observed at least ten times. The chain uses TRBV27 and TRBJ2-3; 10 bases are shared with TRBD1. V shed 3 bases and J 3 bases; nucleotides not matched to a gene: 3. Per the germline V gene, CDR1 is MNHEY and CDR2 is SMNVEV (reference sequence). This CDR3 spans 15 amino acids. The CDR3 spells CASSFRDRGTDTQYF. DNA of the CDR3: TGTGCCAGCAGTTTCCGGGACAGGGGAACAGATACGCAGTATTTT.

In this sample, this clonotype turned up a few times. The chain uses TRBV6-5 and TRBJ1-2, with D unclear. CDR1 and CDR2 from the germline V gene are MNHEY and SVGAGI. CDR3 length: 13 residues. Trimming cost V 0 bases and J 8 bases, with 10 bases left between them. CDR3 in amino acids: CASSYSTAAGYTF. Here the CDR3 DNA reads TGTGCCAGCAGTTACTCGACGGCAGCGGGCTACACCTTC.

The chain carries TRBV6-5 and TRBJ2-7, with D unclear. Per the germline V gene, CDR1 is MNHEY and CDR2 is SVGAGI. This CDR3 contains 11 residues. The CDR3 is CATARSYEQYF. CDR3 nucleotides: TGTGCTACGGCCCGCTCCTACGAGCAGTACTTC.